Many counts were recorded for the clone carrying this T cell receptor beta chain. Its matching antigen is unknown. The data were taken from a study of breast tumors, draining lymph nodes, adjacent tissues. General study points: Tumor and nontumor repertoires were significantly more similar in luminal-like than in basal-like breast cancer. Data fit most tumor T cells coming from lymph node, expanding in tumor. Tumor TCR diversity was below lymph nodes but above nontumor tissue. Tumor T cell lymph node origin was a supported hypothesis, not proven.

Breast cancer patients provided tissue from their axillary draining lymph nodes. A single record per CDR3 protein comes from TCRdb applying MiXCR to the multiplex PCR reads. The sample yields approximately 230,000 distinct CDR3 sequences, less than 45% seen once. The specimen was axillary lymph node tissue. This TCR came from a female donor with breast cancer. Some clones in this sample may be carry-over from other donors' samples.

The CDR3 sequence is CASSFSGTGQDYGYTF. CDR3 coding DNA: TGTGCCAGCAGCTTTTCCGGGACAGGACAGGACTATGGCTACACCTTC. The chain uses TRBV11-3 and TRBJ1-2; 8 nucleotides match TRBD1. Germline V gene data show CDR1 as SGHNT and CDR2 as YENEEA. The J segment lost 3 bases and the V segment lost 3 bases, leaving 9 bases of the junction unmatched. The CDR3 is made up of 16 amino acids. The variable domain in full, completed from reference TRBV11-3 and TRBJ1-2, reads EAGVVQSPRYKIIEKKQPVAFWCNPISGHNTLYWYLQNLGQGPELLIRYENEEAVDDSQLPKDRFSAERLKGVDSTLKIQPAELGDSAVYLCASSFSGTGQDYGYTFGSGTRLTVV.